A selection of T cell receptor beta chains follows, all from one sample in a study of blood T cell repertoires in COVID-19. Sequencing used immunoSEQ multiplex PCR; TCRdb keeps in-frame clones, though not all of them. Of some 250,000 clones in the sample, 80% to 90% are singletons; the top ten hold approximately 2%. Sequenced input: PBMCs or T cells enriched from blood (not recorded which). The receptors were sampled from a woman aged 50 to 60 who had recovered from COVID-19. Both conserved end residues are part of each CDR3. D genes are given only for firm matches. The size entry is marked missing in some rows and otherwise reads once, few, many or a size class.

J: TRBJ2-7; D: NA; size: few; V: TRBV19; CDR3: CASSIVGSSEQYF; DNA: TGTGCCAGTAGTATAGTCGGGTCCAGCGAGCAGTACTTC
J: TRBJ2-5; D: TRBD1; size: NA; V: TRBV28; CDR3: CASRSPGGPETQYF; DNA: TGTGCCAGCAGATCACCAGGGGGCCCAGAGACCCAGTACTTC
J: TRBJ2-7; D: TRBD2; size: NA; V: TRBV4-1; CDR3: CASSLSGSSFNEQYF; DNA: TGCGCCAGCAGCCTTAGCGGGAGCTCTTTTAACGAGCAGTACTTC
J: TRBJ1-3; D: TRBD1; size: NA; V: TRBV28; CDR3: CASSFTGAGNTIYF; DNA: TGTGCCAGCAGTTTCACAGGGGCTGGAAACACCATATATTTT
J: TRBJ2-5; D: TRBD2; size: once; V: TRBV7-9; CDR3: CASRLAGVETQYF; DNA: TGTGCCAGCAGGCTAGCGGGAGTAGAGACCCAGTACTTC
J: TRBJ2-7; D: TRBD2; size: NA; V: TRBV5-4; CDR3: CASSLGLAGVDEQYF; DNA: TGTGCCAGCAGCTTGGGACTAGCGGGAGTTGACGAGCAGTACTTC
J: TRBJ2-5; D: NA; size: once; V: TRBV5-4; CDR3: CASSSESGQETQYF; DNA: TGTGCCAGCAGCTCGGAAAGCGGGCAAGAGACCCAGTACTTC
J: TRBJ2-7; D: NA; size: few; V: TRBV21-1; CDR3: CASSRRQAPSYEQYF; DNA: TGTGCCAGCAGCAGACGACAGGCACCTTCCTACGAGCAGTACTTC
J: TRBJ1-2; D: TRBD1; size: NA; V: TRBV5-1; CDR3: CASSLIQGANYGYTF; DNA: TGCGCCAGCAGCTTGATACAGGGGGCAAACTATGGCTACACCTTC
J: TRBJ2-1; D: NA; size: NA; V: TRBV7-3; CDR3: CASSPPGKPPNEQFF; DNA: TGTGCCAGCAGCCCTCCCGGGAAGCCCCCCAATGAGCAGTTCTTC
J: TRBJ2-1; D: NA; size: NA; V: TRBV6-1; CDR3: CASSDPTREGQFF; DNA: TGTGCCAGCAGTGACCCCACTAGAGAAGGGCAGTTCTTC
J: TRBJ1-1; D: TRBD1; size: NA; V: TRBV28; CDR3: CAVLSGQGLPEAFF; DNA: TGTGCCGTCTTATCGGGACAGGGTCTGCCTGAAGCTTTCTTT
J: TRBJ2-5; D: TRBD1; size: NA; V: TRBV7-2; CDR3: CASSLLGTGGPETQYF; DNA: TGTGCCAGCAGCTTATTGGGGACAGGGGGCCCGGAGACCCAGTACTTC
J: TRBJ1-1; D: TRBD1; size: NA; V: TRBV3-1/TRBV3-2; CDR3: CASSLRDRGTEAFF; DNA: TGTGCCAGCAGCCTACGGGACAGGGGGACTGAAGCTTTCTTT
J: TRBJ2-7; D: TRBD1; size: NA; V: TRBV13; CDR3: CASSKWTGGGVGEQYF; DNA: TGTGCCAGCAGCAAATGGACAGGCGGTGGGGTCGGCGAGCAGTACTTC
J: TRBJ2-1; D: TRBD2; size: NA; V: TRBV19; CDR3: CASNYLAGATNNEQFF; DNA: TGTGCCAGTAACTACCTAGCGGGAGCGACAAACAATGAGCAGTTCTTC
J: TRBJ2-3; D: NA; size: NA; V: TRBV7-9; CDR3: CASSFPGTSTDTQYF; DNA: TGTGCCAGCAGCTTCCCAGGGACTAGCACAGATACGCAGTATTTT
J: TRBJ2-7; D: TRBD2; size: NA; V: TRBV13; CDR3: CASSASGMGAEQYF; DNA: TGTGCCAGCAGCGCTAGCGGGATGGGGGCCGAGCAGTACTTC
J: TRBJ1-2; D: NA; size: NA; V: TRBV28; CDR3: CASSDSFYGYTF; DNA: TGTGCCAGCAGTGACAGCTTCTATGGCTACACCTTC
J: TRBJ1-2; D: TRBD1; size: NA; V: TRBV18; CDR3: CASSPSTGESGYTF; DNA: TGTGCCAGCTCACCAAGTACAGGGGAGAGTGGCTACACCTTC
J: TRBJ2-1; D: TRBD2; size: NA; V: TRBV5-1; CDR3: CASSRGLAGYNEQFF; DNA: TGCGCCAGCAGCAGGGGACTAGCGGGGTACAATGAGCAGTTCTTC
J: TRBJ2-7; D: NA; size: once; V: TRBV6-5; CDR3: CASRRRTDVDYEQYF; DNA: TGTGCCAGCAGGCGACGGACAGACGTAGACTACGAGCAGTACTTC
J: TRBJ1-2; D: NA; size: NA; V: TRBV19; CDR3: CASTLGSQIGYTF; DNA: TGTGCCAGTACTCTAGGTTCCCAGATCGGCTACACCTTC
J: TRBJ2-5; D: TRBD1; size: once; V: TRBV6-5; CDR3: CASTLRGPQETQYF; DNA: TGTGCCAGCACCCTAAGGGGGCCCCAAGAGACCCAGTACTTC
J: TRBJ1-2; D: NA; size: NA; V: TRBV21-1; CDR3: CARVGRGVTNYGYTF; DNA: TGTGCCAGAGTCGGCAGGGGGGTAACTAACTATGGCTACACCTTC
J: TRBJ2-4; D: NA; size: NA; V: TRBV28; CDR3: CASRRLAKNIQYF; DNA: TGTGCCAGCAGGAGATTAGCCAAAAACATTCAGTACTTC
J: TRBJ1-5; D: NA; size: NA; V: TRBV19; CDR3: CASSMAEYSNQPQHF; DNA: TGTGCCAGTAGTATGGCGGAATATAGCAATCAGCCCCAGCATTTT
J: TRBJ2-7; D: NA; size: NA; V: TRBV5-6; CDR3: CASSLDRRHPGYF; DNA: TGTGCCAGCAGCTTGGACAGGAGACACCCAGGGTACTTC
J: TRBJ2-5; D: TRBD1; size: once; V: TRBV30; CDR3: CAWNLGQGASGTQETQYF; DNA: TGTGCCTGGAATCTGGGACAGGGGGCTAGCGGGACTCAAGAGACCCAGTACTTC
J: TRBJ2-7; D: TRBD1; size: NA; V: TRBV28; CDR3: CASNRGPDEQYF; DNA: TGTGCCAGCAACAGGGGTCCTGACGAGCAGTACTTC
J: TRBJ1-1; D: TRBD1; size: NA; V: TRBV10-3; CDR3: CAISESLTGGMNTEAFF; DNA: TGTGCCATCAGTGAGTCGTTAACAGGGGGTATGAACACTGAAGCTTTCTTT
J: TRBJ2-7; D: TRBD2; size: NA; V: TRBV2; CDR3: CASSEGGRAGF; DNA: TGTGCCAGCAGTGAAGGCGGGAGGGCTGGGTTC
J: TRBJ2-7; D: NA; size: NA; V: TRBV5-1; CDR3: CASSQQGASYEQYF; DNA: TGCGCCAGCAGCCAACAGGGCGCATCCTACGAGCAGTACTTC
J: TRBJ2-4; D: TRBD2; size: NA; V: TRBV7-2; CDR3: CASSLEGVGLAGRLNIQYF; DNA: TGTGCCAGCAGCTTAGAGGGTGTGGGGCTAGCGGGCCGGTTAAACATTCAGTACTTC
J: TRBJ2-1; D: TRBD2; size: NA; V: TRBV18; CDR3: CASSLTIGTSGYNEQFF; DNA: TGTGCCAGCTCACTCACTATCGGGACTAGCGGCTACAATGAGCAGTTCTTC
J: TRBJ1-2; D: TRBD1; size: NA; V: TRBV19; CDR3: CASSMAFLGQRKNYGYTF; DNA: TGTGCCAGTAGTATGGCGTTCCTGGGACAGCGAAAGAACTATGGCTACACCTTC
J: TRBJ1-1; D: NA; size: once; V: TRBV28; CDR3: CASTTWGKAKNTEAFF; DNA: TGTGCCAGCACCACTTGGGGCAAGGCAAAGAACACTGAAGCTTTCTTT
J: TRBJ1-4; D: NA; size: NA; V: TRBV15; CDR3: CATSVPIGGSEKLFF; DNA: TGTGCCACCAGCGTACCCATCGGGGGGAGTGAAAAACTGTTTTTT
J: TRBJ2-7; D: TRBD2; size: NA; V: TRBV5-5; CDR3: CASSSGLAGDTGDYEQYF; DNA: TGTGCCAGCAGCTCAGGACTAGCGGGAGATACAGGGGATTACGAGCAGTACTTC
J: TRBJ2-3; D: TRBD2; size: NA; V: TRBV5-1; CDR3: CASSLAVTSGSAWGTDTQYF; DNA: TGCGCCAGCAGCTTGGCCGTGACTAGCGGATCAGCATGGGGCACAGATACGCAGTATTTT
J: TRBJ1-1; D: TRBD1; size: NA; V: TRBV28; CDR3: CASSPGQKNTEAFF; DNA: TGTGCCAGTTCTCCGGGACAGAAGAACACTGAAGCTTTCTTT
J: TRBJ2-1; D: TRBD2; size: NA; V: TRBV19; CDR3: CASKRLAGVNNEQFF; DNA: TGTGCCAGTAAAAGGCTAGCGGGAGTAAATAATGAGCAGTTCTTC
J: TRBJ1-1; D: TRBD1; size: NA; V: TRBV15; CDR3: CATSSWTGEIDTEAFF; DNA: TGTGCCACCAGCAGTTGGACAGGGGAGATCGACACTGAAGCTTTCTTT